These T cell receptor beta chains were read from a single sample in a study of T cells in Graves' hyperthyroidism and ophthalmopathy. TCRdb re-analysed the multiplex PCR reads in MiXCR, keeping a single row per CDR3 protein. The table records 500,000 to 650,000 distinct CDR3 sequences, approximately 49% of them present only once. The specimen sequenced was peripheral blood or thyroid tissue (not recorded which). All receptors come from an adult woman with Graves' disease, either hyperthyroidism or ophthalmopathy (not recorded which). Both conserved end residues are part of each CDR3. The order of the fields is V gene, J gene, D gene, clone size, CDR3 DNA, CDR3 protein. The D gene is left open where the match is weak. Only some rows state a clone size, as once, few, many or a class for expanded clones.

>TRBV20-1|TRBJ2-5|.|.
TGCAGCCGACGGAAAGAGACCCAGTACTTC
CSRRKETQYF
>TRBV15|TRBJ1-6|.|many
TGTGCCACCAGCAGAGGGAAGAGGGGAGGTTCACCCCTCCACTTT
CATSRGKRGGSPLHF
>TRBV4-1|TRBJ1-5|.|.
TGCGCCAGCAGCCAAGTTCCAGGGGCCTTTAGCAATCAGCCCCAGCATTTT
CASSQVPGAFSNQPQHF
>TRBV20-1|TRBJ2-2|TRBD2|many
TGCAGTGCTAGATCACCGTTTAGCGGGGACTTCGGGGAGCTGTTTTTT
CSARSPFSGDFGELFF
>TRBV12-3/TRBV12-4|TRBJ1-4|.|few
TGTGCCAGCAGCCAAGAGATAGTCGTCTCCGGAAAACTGTTTTTT
CASSQEIVVSGKLFF
>TRBV14|TRBJ2-5|.|many
TGTGCCAGCAGCCAAGACAGGGGCCGTATCCAAGAGACCCAGTACTTC
CASSQDRGRIQETQYF
>TRBV10-1|TRBJ2-5|TRBD1|.
TGTGCCATCAGGGACAGGGACCAAGAGACCCAGTACTTC
CAIRDRDQETQYF
>TRBV11-2|TRBJ1-6|.|many
TGTGCCAGCAGCTCCACCGGGACCCGCCCTAGCTCCTATAATTCACCCCTCCACTTT
CASSSTGTRPSSYNSPLHF
>TRBV12-3/TRBV12-4|TRBJ1-1|TRBD1|.
TGTGCCAGCAGTTACCGTCCAGGACAGGGGAGGAGGGGCACTGAAGCTTTCTTT
CASSYRPGQGRRGTEAFF
>TRBV24-1|TRBJ2-5|TRBD1|.
TGTGCCACCAGGACAGGGGCAAAAGAGACCCAGTACTTC
CATRTGAKETQYF
>TRBV19|TRBJ1-1|.|many
TGTGCCAGTACCCCAGGCGGGTTTACTGAAGCTTTCTTT
CASTPGGFTEAFF
>TRBV20-1|TRBJ2-7|TRBD1|many
TGCAGTGCTGGGGGGGCGGACAGGGGGTCCTTCGAGCAGTACTTC
CSAGGADRGSFEQYF
>TRBV29-1|TRBJ2-1|.|.
TGCAGCGTTGAAGGCCCTAGGAGGGAATTAAATGAGCAGTTCTTC
CSVEGPRRELNEQFF
>TRBV2|TRBJ2-2|.|many
TGTGCCAGCAGTGAATACAGGGCTGAGTTGGACACCGGGGAGCTGTTTTTT
CASSEYRAELDTGELFF
>TRBV7-8|TRBJ2-5|TRBD2|.
TGTGCCAGCAGACTTAGACTAGCGGGAGGTGGGCGGGAGACCCAGTACTTC
CASRLRLAGGGRETQYF
>TRBV6-1|TRBJ1-1|.|many
TGTGCCAGCAGTGAATTCCTGAACACTGAAGCTTTCTTT
CASSEFLNTEAFF
>TRBV29-1|TRBJ1-2|.|.
TGCAGCGTTGAGGGTCGGAGACACCACTATGGCTACACCTTC
CSVEGRRHHYGYTF
>TRBV25-1|TRBJ2-5|.|many
TGTGCCAGCAGTGAATATCGGGGGGCGATAGAGACCCAGTACTTC
CASSEYRGAIETQYF
>TRBV5-1|TRBJ1-4|TRBD1|many
TGCGCCAGCAGCGTATCCGCTAACAGGGGGATTAATGAAAAACTGTTTTTT
CASSVSANRGINEKLFF
>TRBV5-1|TRBJ1-4|TRBD1|many
TGCGCCAGCAGCTCGACAGGGGTCGAAAAACTGTTTTTT
CASSSTGVEKLFF
>TRBV11-2|TRBJ1-2|.|many
TGTGCCAGCAGGTCAGAGTACTCTGGCTACACCTTC
CASRSEYSGYTF
>TRBV7-2|TRBJ2-7|TRBD2|many
TGTGCCAGCAGCTCTACCGGGACTAGCGTAGAGCAGTACTTC
CASSSTGTSVEQYF
>TRBV2|TRBJ1-2|.|few
TGTGCCAGCAGTGAAACATCGTTCGGGGGCTACACCTTC
CASSETSFGGYTF
>TRBV9|TRBJ1-1|TRBD1|many
TGTGCCAGCAGCCCCTCTCAGACAGGGGGAAACACTGAAGCTTTCTTT
CASSPSQTGGNTEAFF
>TRBV9|TRBJ1-2|TRBD1|few
TGTGCCAGCAGCCCTTCTACAGGGGAAAGCTATGGCTACACCTTC
CASSPSTGESYGYTF
>TRBV10-3|TRBJ2-5|.|.
TGTGCCATCAGTGCGTCGACGGATGGGGAGACCCAGTACTTC
CAISASTDGETQYF
>TRBV20-1|TRBJ1-5|TRBD1|many
TGCAGTGCTAGAGCGGGACAGGCTAATCAGCCCCAGCATTTT
CSARAGQANQPQHF
>TRBV6-4|TRBJ1-2|.|many
TGTGCCAGCAGATCCGACGGCTATGGCTACACCTTC
CASRSDGYGYTF
>TRBV2|TRBJ1-6|.|few
TGTGCCAGCACCCTATCGGCGTCACCCCTCCACTTT
CASTLSASPLHF
>TRBV12-3/TRBV12-4|TRBJ2-2|.|many
TGTGCCAGCAGTCCCGGGGTCTACACCGGGGAGCTGTTTTTT
CASSPGVYTGELFF
>TRBV11-2|TRBJ1-2|.|.
TGTGCCAGCAGCTATCCGACCTCGCGGGGGACCTATGGCTACACCTTC
CASSYPTSRGTYGYTF
>TRBV20-1|TRBJ2-7|.|.
TGCAGTGCTAGGGCAGGGCCCCCCTCCTACGAGCAGTACTTC
CSARAGPPSYEQYF
>TRBV5-1|TRBJ1-5|.|many
TGCGCCAGCAGCAGAGACAGGAATCAGCCCCAGCATTTT
CASSRDRNQPQHF
>TRBV7-2|TRBJ1-5|TRBD1|.
TGTGCCGCTCCCGGGACAGGGGGCGGTCAGCCCCAGCATTTT
CAAPGTGGGQPQHF
>TRBV25-1|TRBJ2-3|.|.
.
CACSASGLPRAGTDTQYF
>TRBV24-1|TRBJ1-1|.|once
TGTGCCACCGCGACGGCGGTGGCTACTGAAGCTTTCTTT
CATATAVATEAFF
>TRBV5-6|TRBJ2-5|TRBD2|many
TGTGCCAGCAGCTTGAGACTAGCGGGAGGGGAGACCCAGTACTTC
CASSLRLAGGETQYF
>TRBV24-1|TRBJ1-2|.|once
TGTGCCACCAGTGACGGGGACGATGGCTACACCTTC
CATSDGDDGYTF
>TRBV7-9|TRBJ2-5|.|once
TGTGCCAGCAGCTTGGAAGGGCCCAGAGGGAGAGAGACCCAGTACTTC
CASSLEGPRGRETQYF
>TRBV12-3/TRBV12-4|TRBJ1-1|TRBD1|many
TGTGCCAGCAAACACAGGGGGGAAGCTTTCTTT
CASKHRGEAFF
>TRBV10-3|TRBJ2-2|TRBD2|many
TGTGCCATCAGATCGGGGACTAGCGGGGCCACCGGGGAGCTGTTTTTT
CAIRSGTSGATGELFF
>TRBV5-5|TRBJ1-2|.|few
TGTGCCAGCAGGACAGACAAGCCCGGCTACACCTTC
CASRTDKPGYTF
>TRBV7-9|TRBJ2-2|.|few
TGTGCCAGCGCCGGGACCGCGAACACCGGGGAGCTGTTTTTT
CASAGTANTGELFF
>TRBV7-9|TRBJ2-7|TRBD1|.
TGTGCCAGCAGCGACCAGACAGGGGGCCCATACGAGCAGTACTTC
CASSDQTGGPYEQYF
>TRBV29-1|TRBJ1-2|TRBD1|.
TGCAGCGCTGACAGGGGATACTTGGATGGCTACACCTTC
CSADRGYLDGYTF
>TRBV10-3|TRBJ1-2|TRBD1|.
TGTGCCATCAGTGACTGGACAGGGGGCAACTATGGCTACACCTTC
CAISDWTGGNYGYTF